Listed below are T cell receptor beta chains from one sample, sequenced in a study of regulatory T cells in long-lasting Graves disease. TCRdb analysed the multiplex PCR reads with MiXCR anew, one entry per CDR3 protein. The data show hundreds of thousands of distinct CDR3 sequences, roughly a sixth seen once. The sample was also reused in another study, on T cells in Graves' hyperthyroidism and ophthalmopathy.

This sample comprised peripheral blood mononuclear cells (PBMCs), obtained at new diagnosis, from a patient treated with antithyroid drugs. The receptor set was obtained from a man aged 35 to 55 with Graves disease. CDR3s include the opening cysteine and the closing phenylalanine or tryptophan. The D gene is left open where the match is weak. Some rows mark clone size as missing; the rest say once, few, many or name a class of expanded clone.

j_call: TRBJ1-4; v_call: TRBV12-3/TRBV12-4; clone_size: many; cdr3_length: 16; d_call: TRBD1; cdr3_nt: TGTGCCAGCAGTTTTGAGGGGGCAACGGCTAATGAAAAACTGTTTTTT; cdr3_aa: CASSFEGATANEKLFF
j_call: TRBJ2-2; v_call: TRBV28; clone_size: many; cdr3_length: 14; d_call: -; cdr3_nt: TGTGCCAGCGGTGGGGGGCGTTGGACCGGGGAGCTGTTTTTT; cdr3_aa: CASGGGRWTGELFF
j_call: TRBJ2-7; v_call: TRBV20-1; clone_size: many; cdr3_length: 12; d_call: -; cdr3_nt: TGCAGTACAGACGCGAGCTCCTACGAGCAGTACTTC; cdr3_aa: CSTDASSYEQYF
j_call: TRBJ2-7; v_call: TRBV11-3; clone_size: few; cdr3_length: 14; d_call: -; cdr3_nt: TGTGCCAGCAGCTTATTTAGCGAGACCTACGAGCAGTACTTC; cdr3_aa: CASSLFSETYEQYF
j_call: TRBJ2-1; v_call: TRBV5-1; clone_size: many; cdr3_length: 16; d_call: -; cdr3_nt: TGCGCCAGCAGCACTACGGACAGAAGCTCCTACAATGAGCAGTTCTTC; cdr3_aa: CASSTTDRSSYNEQFF
j_call: TRBJ2-1; v_call: TRBV5-1; clone_size: -; cdr3_length: 12; d_call: -; cdr3_nt: TGCGCCAGCTCCCCTTCCAACAATGAGCAGTTCTTC; cdr3_aa: CASSPSNNEQFF
j_call: TRBJ2-7; v_call: TRBV9; clone_size: -; cdr3_length: 12; d_call: TRBD1; cdr3_nt: TGCGCCAGCAGACGGACAGGGAGTGAGCAGTACTTC; cdr3_aa: CASRRTGSEQYF
j_call: TRBJ2-2; v_call: TRBV12-3/TRBV12-4; clone_size: -; cdr3_length: 16; d_call: TRBD1; cdr3_nt: TGTGCCAGCAGCCGCCCGACAGGGGGCGGTACCGGGGAGCTGTTTTTT; cdr3_aa: CASSRPTGGGTGELFF
j_call: TRBJ1-2; v_call: TRBV20-1; clone_size: many; cdr3_length: 15; d_call: TRBD1; cdr3_nt: TGCAGTGCTAGAGATGGGCGGGACAGGGGGTATGGCTACACCTTC; cdr3_aa: CSARDGRDRGYGYTF
j_call: TRBJ1-1; v_call: TRBV12-3/TRBV12-4; clone_size: few; cdr3_length: 13; d_call: -; cdr3_nt: TGTGCCAGCAGACGGGGGCCGCGCACTGAAGCTTTCTTT; cdr3_aa: CASRRGPRTEAFF
j_call: TRBJ2-6; v_call: TRBV20-1; clone_size: few; cdr3_length: 13; d_call: -; cdr3_nt: TGCAGTGCCCCCCGGGCTGGGGCCAACGTCCTGACTTTC; cdr3_aa: CSAPRAGANVLTF
j_call: TRBJ2-2; v_call: TRBV12-3/TRBV12-4; clone_size: few; cdr3_length: 14; d_call: -; cdr3_nt: TGTGCCAGCACGACAGTTCCGAACACCGGGGAGCTGTTTTTT; cdr3_aa: CASTTVPNTGELFF
j_call: TRBJ1-2; v_call: TRBV28; clone_size: many; cdr3_length: 16; d_call: TRBD1; cdr3_nt: TGTGCCAGCAGTACATCCTCGGGACAGGGGGTATATGGCTACACCTTC; cdr3_aa: CASSTSSGQGVYGYTF
j_call: TRBJ2-1; v_call: TRBV7-2; clone_size: many; cdr3_length: 16; d_call: TRBD2; cdr3_nt: TGTGCCAGCAGCTGGACTAGCGGGGGGGGTTACAATGAGCAGTTCTTC; cdr3_aa: CASSWTSGGGYNEQFF
j_call: TRBJ1-2; v_call: TRBV20-1; clone_size: few; cdr3_length: 13; d_call: -; cdr3_nt: TGCAGTGCTAGAGAAGAGGGAGACGGGGGCTACGCCTTC; cdr3_aa: CSAREEGDGGYAF
j_call: TRBJ2-7; v_call: TRBV7-9; clone_size: -; cdr3_length: 14; d_call: -; cdr3_nt: TGTGCCAGCAGCTCAAAGACATCCTCCTACGAGCAGTACTTC; cdr3_aa: CASSSKTSSYEQYF
j_call: TRBJ2-5; v_call: TRBV28; clone_size: -; cdr3_length: 17; d_call: TRBD1; cdr3_nt: TGTGCCAGCAGCCCGACACGGGGGACAGGGGCAGGAGAGACCCAGTACTTC; cdr3_aa: CASSPTRGTGAGETQYF
j_call: TRBJ1-5; v_call: TRBV28; clone_size: many; cdr3_length: 15; d_call: -; cdr3_nt: TGTGCCAGCAGTCTACGGGGAGTTTTCCGTCAGCCCCAGCATTTT; cdr3_aa: CASSLRGVFRQPQHF
j_call: TRBJ2-5; v_call: TRBV6-2/TRBV6-3; clone_size: -; cdr3_length: 15; d_call: -; cdr3_nt: TGTGCCAGCAGTTACTCCGGACAGCTCCACGAGACCCAGTACTTC; cdr3_aa: CASSYSGQLHETQYF
j_call: TRBJ2-1; v_call: TRBV12-3/TRBV12-4; clone_size: -; cdr3_length: 11; d_call: -; cdr3_nt: TGTGCCAGCACCCTAGAAGGGGTGCAGTTCTTC; cdr3_aa: CASTLEGVQFF
j_call: TRBJ2-7; v_call: TRBV5-1; clone_size: few; cdr3_length: 16; d_call: TRBD1; cdr3_nt: TGCGCCAGCAGCGGAGAGGGGACAGGGGTTACCCACGAGCAGTACTTC; cdr3_aa: CASSGEGTGVTHEQYF